The 3 T cell receptor beta chains in this list originate from one sample, sequenced in a study of blood T cell repertoires in COVID-19. Using immunoSEQ multiplex PCR, the repertoire was profiled, and TCRdb retains in-frame clones only, with some absent. This sample carries under 300,000 clones, about 89% of them seen once, and the ten largest clones take around 2.1%. Sequenced input: peripheral blood. These TCRs come from a man aged 45-65 years with acute or convalescent COVID-19.

The chain combines TRBV9 with TRBJ2-1, with D possibly being TRBD1 (6 bases). V lost 4 bases, J lost 1 base, and 15 bases lay in between. Germline lookup yields CDR1 SGDLS and CDR2 YYNGEE. The CDR3 has 16 residues. Written as DNA, the CDR3 is TGTGCCAGCAGCCCACACACAGGGTTTTCCTACAATGAGCAGTTCTTC. Amino acid sequence: CASSPHTGFSYNEQFF.

This clone was detected a few times. The chain employs TRBV4-1 and TRBJ2-3, with 7 positions matching TRBD2. The ends lost 3 bases at V and 3 bases at J; junction bases unmatched: 6. There are 15 residues in the CDR3. CDR1 is MGHRA, CDR2 YSYEKL, per germline. CDR3 loop: CASSQSGTITDTQYF. CDR3 bases: TGCGCCAGCAGCCAGTCCGGGACTATTACAGATACGCAGTATTTT.

The J gene is TRBJ2-3, the V gene TRBV7-2, with D perhaps TRBD2 (7 bases). Trimming stripped 8 bases from V and 1 base from J, with 22 bases between. Germline V lookup: CDR1 SGHTA, CDR2 FQGNSA. The CDR3 runs 17 residues. CDR3: CASPSTRRGGGTDTQYF. Written as DNA, the CDR3 is TGTGCCAGCCCTTCTACCCGGAGGGGGGGAGGCACAGATACGCAGTATTTT.